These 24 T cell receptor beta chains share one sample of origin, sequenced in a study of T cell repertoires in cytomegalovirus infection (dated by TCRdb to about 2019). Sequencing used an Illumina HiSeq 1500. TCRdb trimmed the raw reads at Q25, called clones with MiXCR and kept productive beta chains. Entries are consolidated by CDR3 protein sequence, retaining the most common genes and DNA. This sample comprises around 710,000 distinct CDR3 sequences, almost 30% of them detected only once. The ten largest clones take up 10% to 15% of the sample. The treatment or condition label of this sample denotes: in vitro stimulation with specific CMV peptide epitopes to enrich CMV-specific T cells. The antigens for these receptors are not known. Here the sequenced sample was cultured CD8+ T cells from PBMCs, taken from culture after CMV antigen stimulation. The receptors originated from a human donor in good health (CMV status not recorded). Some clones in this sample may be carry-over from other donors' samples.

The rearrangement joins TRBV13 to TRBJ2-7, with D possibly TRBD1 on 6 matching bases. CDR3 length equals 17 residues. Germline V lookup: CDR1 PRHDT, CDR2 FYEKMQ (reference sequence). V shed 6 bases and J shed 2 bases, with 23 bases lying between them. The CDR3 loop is CASSSHEGQRPTYEQYF. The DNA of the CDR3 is TGTGCCAGCAGTTCTCATGAAGGACAGAGACCTACCTACGAGCAGTACTTC.

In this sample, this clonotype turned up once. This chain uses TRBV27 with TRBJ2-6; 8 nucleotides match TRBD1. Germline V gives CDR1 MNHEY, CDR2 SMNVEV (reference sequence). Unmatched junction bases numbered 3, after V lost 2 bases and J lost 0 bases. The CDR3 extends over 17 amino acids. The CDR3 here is CASSLLQGDSGANVLTF. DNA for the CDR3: TGTGCCAGCAGTTTACTACAGGGGGACTCTGGGGCCAACGTCCTGACTTTC.

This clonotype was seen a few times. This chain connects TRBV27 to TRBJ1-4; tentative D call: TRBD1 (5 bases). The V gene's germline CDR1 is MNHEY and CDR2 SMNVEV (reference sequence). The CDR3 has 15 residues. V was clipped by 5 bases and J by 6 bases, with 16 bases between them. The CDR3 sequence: CASSRRGRRDEKLFF. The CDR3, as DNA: TGTGCCAGCAGTCGGCGGGGACGGCGTGATGAAAAACTGTTTTTT.

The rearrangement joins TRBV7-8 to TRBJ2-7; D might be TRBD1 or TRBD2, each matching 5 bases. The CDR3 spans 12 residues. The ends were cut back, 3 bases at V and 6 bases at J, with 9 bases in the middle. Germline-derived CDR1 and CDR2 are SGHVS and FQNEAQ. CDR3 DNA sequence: TGTGCCAGCAGCTTGGGGACGTTCGAGCAGTACGTC. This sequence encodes CASSLGTFEQYV.

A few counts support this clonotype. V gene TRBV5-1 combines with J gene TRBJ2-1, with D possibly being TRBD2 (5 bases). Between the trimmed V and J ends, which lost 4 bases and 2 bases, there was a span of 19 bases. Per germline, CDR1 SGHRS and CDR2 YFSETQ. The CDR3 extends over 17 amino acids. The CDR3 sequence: CASSPKFPEEPYNEQFF. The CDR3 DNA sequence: TGCGCCAGCAGCCCTAAATTTCCGGAGGAGCCCTACAATGAGCAGTTCTTC.

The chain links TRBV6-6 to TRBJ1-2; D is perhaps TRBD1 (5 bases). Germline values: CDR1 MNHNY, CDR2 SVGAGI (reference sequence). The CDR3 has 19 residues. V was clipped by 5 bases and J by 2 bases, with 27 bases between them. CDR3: CASSEVGPGRFGANYGYTF. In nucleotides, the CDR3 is TGTGCCAGCAGTGAGGTCGGACCGGGACGATTCGGGGCCAACTATGGCTACACCTTC.

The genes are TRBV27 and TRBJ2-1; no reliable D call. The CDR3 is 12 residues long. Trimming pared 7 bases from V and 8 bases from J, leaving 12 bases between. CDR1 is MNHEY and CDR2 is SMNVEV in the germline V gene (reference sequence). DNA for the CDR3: TGTGCCAGCACTGGGGTGGCTGATGAGCAGTTCTTC. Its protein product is CASTGVADEQFF.

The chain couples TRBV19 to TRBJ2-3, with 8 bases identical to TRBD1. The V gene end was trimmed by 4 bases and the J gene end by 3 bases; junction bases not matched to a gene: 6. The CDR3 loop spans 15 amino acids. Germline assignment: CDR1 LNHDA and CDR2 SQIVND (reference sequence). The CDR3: CASSRTGTLTDTQYF. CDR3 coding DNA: TGTGCCAGTAGTAGGACAGGGACCTTAACAGATACGCAGTATTTT. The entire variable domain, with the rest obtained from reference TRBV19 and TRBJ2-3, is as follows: DGGITQSPKYLFRKEGQNVTLSCEQNLNHDAMYWYRQDPGQGLRLIYYSQIVNDFQKGDIAEGYSVSREKKESFPLTVTSAQKNPTAFYLCASSRTGTLTDTQYFGPGTRLTVL.

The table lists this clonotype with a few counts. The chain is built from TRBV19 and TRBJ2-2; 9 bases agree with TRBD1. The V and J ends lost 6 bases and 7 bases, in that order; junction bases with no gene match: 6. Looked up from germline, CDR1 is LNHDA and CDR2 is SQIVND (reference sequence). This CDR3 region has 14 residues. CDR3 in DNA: TGTGCCAGTAGCTGGACAGGGGCTATCGGGGAGCTGTTTTTT. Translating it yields CASSWTGAIGELFF.

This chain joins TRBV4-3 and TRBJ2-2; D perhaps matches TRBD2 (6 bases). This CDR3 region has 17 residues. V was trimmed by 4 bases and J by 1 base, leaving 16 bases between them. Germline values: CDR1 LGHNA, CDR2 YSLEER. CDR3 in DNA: TGCGCCAGCAGCCCACGTTATGCGCGGGGGAACACCGGGGAGCTGTTTTTT. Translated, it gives CASSPRYARGNTGELFF.

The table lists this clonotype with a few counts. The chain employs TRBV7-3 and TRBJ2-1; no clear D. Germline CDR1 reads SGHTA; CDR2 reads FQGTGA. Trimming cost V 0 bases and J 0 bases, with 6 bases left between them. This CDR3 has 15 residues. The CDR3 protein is CASSLTQSSYNEQFF. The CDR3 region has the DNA TGTGCCAGCAGCTTAACCCAGAGCTCCTACAATGAGCAGTTCTTC.

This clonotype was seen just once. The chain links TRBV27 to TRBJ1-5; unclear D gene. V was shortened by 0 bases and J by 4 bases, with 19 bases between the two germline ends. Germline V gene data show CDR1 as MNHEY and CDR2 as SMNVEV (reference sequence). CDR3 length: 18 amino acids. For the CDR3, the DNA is TGTGCCAGCAGTTTATCGCCGCCAGGACCACTAGGAAATCAGCCCCAGCATTTT. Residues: CASSLSPPGPLGNQPQHF.

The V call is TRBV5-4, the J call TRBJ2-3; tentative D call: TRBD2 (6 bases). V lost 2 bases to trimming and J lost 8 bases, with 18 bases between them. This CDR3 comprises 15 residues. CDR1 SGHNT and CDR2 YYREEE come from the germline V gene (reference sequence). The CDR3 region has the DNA TGTGCCAGCAGCTTCGTAGGGGACTGGGACTCTACGCAGTATTTT. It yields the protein CASSFVGDWDSTQYF.

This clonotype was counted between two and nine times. The CDR3 DNA is TGTGCCAGCAGTTGGGACAAGCCCGCCAACACCGGGGAGCTGTTTTTT. It encodes CASSWDKPANTGELFF. The chain joins TRBV6-1 to TRBJ2-2; possibly TRBD1 for D (6 bases). V lost 5 bases and J 2 bases, leaving 15 bases between the germline ends. CDR1 and CDR2 (germline): MNHNS, SASEGT. This CDR3 has 16 residues.

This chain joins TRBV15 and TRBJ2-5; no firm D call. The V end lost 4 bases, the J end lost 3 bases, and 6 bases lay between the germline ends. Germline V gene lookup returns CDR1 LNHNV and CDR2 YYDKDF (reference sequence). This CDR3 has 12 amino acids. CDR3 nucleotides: TGTGCCACCAGCACTACGAAAGAGACCCAGTACTTC. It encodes CATSTTKETQYF.

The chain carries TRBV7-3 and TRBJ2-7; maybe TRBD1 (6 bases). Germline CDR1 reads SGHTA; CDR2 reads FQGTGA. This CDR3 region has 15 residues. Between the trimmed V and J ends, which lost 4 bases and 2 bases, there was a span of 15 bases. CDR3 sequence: CASSYLTGPPYEQYV. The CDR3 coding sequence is TGTGCCAGCAGCTACCTAACAGGGCCCCCCTACGAGCAGTACGTC.

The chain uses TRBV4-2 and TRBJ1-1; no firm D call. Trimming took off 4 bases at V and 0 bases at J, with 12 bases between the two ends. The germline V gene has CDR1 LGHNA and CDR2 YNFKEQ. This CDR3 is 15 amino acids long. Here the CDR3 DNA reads TGTGCCAGCAGCCGAGAGGACGGTATGAACACTGAAGCTTTCTTT. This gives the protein CASSREDGMNTEAFF.

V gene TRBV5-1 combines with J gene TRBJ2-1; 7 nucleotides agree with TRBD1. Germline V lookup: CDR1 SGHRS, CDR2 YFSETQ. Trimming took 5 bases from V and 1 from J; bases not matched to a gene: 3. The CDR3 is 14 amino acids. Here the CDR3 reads CASRDRTSYNEQFF. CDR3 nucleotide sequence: TGCGCCAGCAGGGACAGGACGTCCTACAATGAGCAGTTCTTC. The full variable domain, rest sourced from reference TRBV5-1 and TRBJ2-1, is KAGVTQTPRYLIKTRGQQVTLSCSPISGHRSVSWYQQTPGQGLQFLFEYFSETQRNKGNFPGRFSGRQFSNSRSEMNVSTLELGDSALYLCASRDRTSYNEQFFGPGTRLTVL.

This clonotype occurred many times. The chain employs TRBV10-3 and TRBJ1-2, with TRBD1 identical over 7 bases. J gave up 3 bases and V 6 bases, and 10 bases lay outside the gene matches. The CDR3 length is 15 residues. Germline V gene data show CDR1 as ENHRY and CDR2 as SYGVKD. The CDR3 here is CAISPGQVVDYGYTF. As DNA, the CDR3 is TGTGCCATCAGCCCTGGACAGGTTGTAGACTATGGCTACACCTTC.

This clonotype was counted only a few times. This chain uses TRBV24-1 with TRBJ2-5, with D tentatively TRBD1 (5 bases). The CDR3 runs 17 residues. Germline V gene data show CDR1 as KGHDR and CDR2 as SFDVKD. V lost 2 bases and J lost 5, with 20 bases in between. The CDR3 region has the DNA TGTGCCACCAGTGATTCGGGTGGGGCGGCCTTATCGGAGACCCAGTACTTC. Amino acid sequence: CATSDSGGAALSETQYF.

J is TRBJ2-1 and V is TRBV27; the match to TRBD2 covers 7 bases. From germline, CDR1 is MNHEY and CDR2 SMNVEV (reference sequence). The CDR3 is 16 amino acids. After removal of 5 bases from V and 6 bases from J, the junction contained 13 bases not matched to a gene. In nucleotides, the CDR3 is TGTGCCAGCAGTCCCTCGGGGGGTGAGGTCGGCAATGAGCAGTTCTTC. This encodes CASSPSGGEVGNEQFF.

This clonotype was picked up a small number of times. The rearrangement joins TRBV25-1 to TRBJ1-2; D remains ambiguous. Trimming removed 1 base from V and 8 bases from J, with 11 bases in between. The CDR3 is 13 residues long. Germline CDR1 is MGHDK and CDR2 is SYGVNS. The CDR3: CASSESPWVGYTF. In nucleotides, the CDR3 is TGTGCCAGCAGTGAATCCCCATGGGTGGGCTACACCTTC.

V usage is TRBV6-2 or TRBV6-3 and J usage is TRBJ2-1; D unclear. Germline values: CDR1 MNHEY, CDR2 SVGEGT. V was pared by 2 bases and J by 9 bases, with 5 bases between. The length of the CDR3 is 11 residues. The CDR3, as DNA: TGTGCCAGCAGTTACAGGTCTGAGCAGTTCTTC. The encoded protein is CASSYRSEQFF.

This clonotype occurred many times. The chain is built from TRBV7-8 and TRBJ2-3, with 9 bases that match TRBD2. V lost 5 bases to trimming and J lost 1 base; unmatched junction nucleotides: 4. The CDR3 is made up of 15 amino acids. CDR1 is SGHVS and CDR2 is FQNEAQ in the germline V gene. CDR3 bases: TGTGCCAGCAGCGCCCTAGCGGGACGCACAGATACGCAGTATTTT. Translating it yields CASSALAGRTDTQYF.